The 23 T cell receptor beta chains listed next were all sequenced from one sample in a study of control samples from healthy donors and cancer patients. Generated by immunoSEQ multiplex PCR, the TCRdb table keeps only in-frame clones and is missing some. The profile shows some 87,000 clones, about nine tenths of them singletons. Source material: blood. The receptor set was obtained from a man aged 25-40 years in good health.

The chain has TRBV5-1 and TRBJ1-6, with TRBD1 identical over 7 bases. There are 17 residues in the CDR3. After removal of 5 bases from V and 2 bases from J, the junction contained 10 bases not matched to a gene. Germline assignment: CDR1 SGHRS and CDR2 YFSETQ. DNA of the CDR3: TGCGCCAGCAGTACTACAGGGGAACTAACCTATAATTCACCCCTCCACTTT. Protein product: CASSTTGELTYNSPLHF.

The V gene is TRBV7-3, the J gene TRBJ2-3; 7 nucleotides line up with TRBD1. This CDR3 contains 15 residues. With 6 bases clipped from V and 2 bases from J, the junction kept 8 bases outside the gene matches. Germline V gene sequence: CDR1 SGHTA, CDR2 FQGTGA. CDR3 loop: CASRVRDSVTDTQYF. Here the CDR3 DNA reads TGTGCCAGCAGGGTCCGGGACAGCGTCACAGATACGCAGTATTTT.

The genes are TRBV7-9 and TRBJ1-1; D possibly corresponds to TRBD1 (6 bases). Germline V CDR1 and CDR2: SEHNR, FQNEAQ (reference sequence). The CDR3 extends over 17 amino acids. The V and J ends lost 6 bases and 4 bases respectively, with 24 bases between them. The CDR3 sequence is CASRRGIGVQGGTEAFF. In DNA form, the CDR3 reads TGTGCCAGCAGACGGGGCATTGGGGTACAGGGCGGCACTGAAGCTTTCTTT.

The V gene is TRBV7-8, the J gene TRBJ1-1; D is ambiguous. From germline, CDR1 is SGHVS and CDR2 FQNEAQ. V was shortened by 1 base and J by 2 bases, with 17 bases between the two germline ends. The CDR3 runs 17 residues. The DNA of the CDR3 is TGTGCCAGCAGCTTAGAAGGTGAGGCGGCTCCAAACACTGAAGCTTTCTTT. Amino acids: CASSLEGEAAPNTEAFF.

This clone was observed a handful of times. The V call is TRBV28, the J call TRBJ1-6; 8 positions agree with TRBD1. Germline CDR1 and CDR2: MDHEN and SYDVKM. The V gene end was trimmed by 10 bases and the J gene end by 7 bases; junction bases not matched to a gene: 6. CDR3 size: 13 residues. The CDR3 DNA is TGTGCCACCTTCCGACAGGGGAATTCACCCCTCCACTTT. Translation: CATFRQGNSPLHF.

The V call is TRBV12-5, the J call TRBJ1-6; 8 positions agree with TRBD1. Per germline, CDR1 LGHNT and CDR2 FRNRAP. CDR3 length: 15 amino acids. V shed 5 bases, J shed 7 bases, and the junction held 7 bases outside the gene matches. The CDR3 region has the DNA TGTGCTAGTGGTGTCGGACAGGGTATAAATTCACCCCTCCACTTT. Amino acid sequence: CASGVGQGINSPLHF. The entire variable domain, with the rest obtained from reference TRBV12-5 and TRBJ1-6, is as follows: DARVTQTPRHKVTEMGQEVTMRCQPILGHNTVFWYRQTMMQGLELLAYFRNRAPLDDSGMPKDRFSAEMPDATLATLKIQPSEPRDSAVYFCASGVGQGINSPLHFGNGTRLTVT.

V usage is TRBV2 and J usage is TRBJ2-5, with D possibly being TRBD2 (6 bases). This CDR3 contains 15 residues. V lost 6 bases and J lost 2, with 16 bases in between. Per the germline V gene, CDR1 is SNHLY and CDR2 is FYNNEI. CDR3 DNA: TGTGCCAGCAGCGGGGAGAAGGGGAGGCAAGAGACCCAGTACTTC. The encoded protein is CASSGEKGRQETQYF.

V gene TRBV28 combines with J gene TRBJ2-7; 7 nucleotides agree with TRBD1. Germline loops: CDR1 MDHEN, CDR2 SYDVKM. This CDR3 has 14 amino acids. Trimming at V came to 7 bases and at J to 0 bases, leaving 6 bases not matched to a gene. This CDR3 reads CASTTTGTSYEQYF. CDR3 bases: TGTGCCAGCACCACGACAGGGACCTCCTACGAGCAGTACTTC.

Only one count was recorded for this clone. V gene TRBV7-2 combines with J gene TRBJ1-1, with D possibly being TRBD1 (5 bases). The CDR3 runs 14 residues. V was clipped by 5 bases and J by 4 bases, with 14 bases between them. Germline V lookup: CDR1 SGHTA, CDR2 FQGNSA. The CDR3 DNA reads as TGTGCCAGCAGCCCCCAGGGAGTGAGCACTGAAGCTTTCTTT. Translation gives CASSPQGVSTEAFF.

The table lists this clone with a few counts. This chain connects TRBV4-2 to TRBJ1-5; D not resolved. This CDR3 region has 15 residues. Trimming took off 1 base at V and 10 bases at J, with 17 bases between the two ends. Germline CDR1 and CDR2: LGHNA and YNFKEQ. CDR3 protein: CASSQGGLYKVPQHF. The DNA of the CDR3 is TGTGCCAGCAGCCAAGGAGGGCTTTATAAGGTTCCCCAGCATTTT.

V and J are TRBV6-2 or TRBV6-3 and TRBJ1-1, with TRBD1 matching over 9 bases. V was clipped by 2 bases and J by 5 bases; unmatched bases: 6. The CDR3 is 15 residues long. Germline lookup yields CDR1 MNHEY and CDR2 SVGEGT. The CDR3 sequence: CASSYAGTGRTEAFF. For the CDR3, the DNA is TGTGCCAGCAGTTACGCCGGGACAGGGAGGACTGAAGCTTTCTTT.

This chain joins TRBV7-9 and TRBJ2-1; tentative D call: TRBD2 (6 bases). The CDR3 spans 16 residues. Germline-derived CDR1 and CDR2 are SEHNR and FQNEAQ (reference sequence). Between the trimmed V and J ends, which lost 5 bases and 2 bases, there was a span of 16 bases. This CDR3 reads CASSPSGLEAYNEQFF. The CDR3 DNA sequence: TGTGCCAGCAGCCCCAGCGGGCTCGAAGCCTACAATGAGCAGTTCTTC.

The chain uses TRBV28 and TRBJ2-5; the D gene could be TRBD1 or TRBD2 (5 bases each). The germline gives CDR1 MDHEN, CDR2 SYDVKM. The CDR3 covers 13 residues. With 8 bases removed from V and 2 bases from J, the gap between germline ends came to 12 bases. DNA of the CDR3: TGTGCCAGCCGCGTTGGGGGTCAAGAGACCCAGTACTTC. It is translated as CASRVGGQETQYF. Variable domain in full (rest from reference TRBV28 and TRBJ2-5): DVKVTQSSRYLVKRTGEKVFLECVQDMDHENMFWYRQDPGLGLRLIYFSYDVKMKEKGDIPEGYSVSREKKERFSLILESASTNQTSMYLCASRVGGQETQYFGPGTRLLVL.

The chain couples TRBV7-8 to TRBJ2-3; TRBD1 matches 8 bases. V dropped 5 bases and J dropped 0; count of bases not matched to a gene: 7. The CDR3 covers 16 residues. Germline CDR1 reads SGHVS; CDR2 reads FQNEAQ. The CDR3, as DNA: TGTGCCAGCAGCGATGGGACAGGACCTAGCACAGATACGCAGTATTTT. This codes for CASSDGTGPSTDTQYF.

The rearrangement links TRBV9 to TRBJ2-3, with 8 positions matching TRBD2. Germline V gene sequence: CDR1 SGDLS, CDR2 YYNGEE. The length of the CDR3 is 16 residues. V shed 3 bases, J shed 5 bases, and the junction held 11 bases outside the gene matches. Written as DNA, the CDR3 is TGTGCCAGCAGCGCTTCGGGGGGGCGCGTCGGAGATACGCAGTATTTT. Amino acid sequence: CASSASGGRVGDTQYF.

The rearrangement links TRBV5-6 to TRBJ2-7; D uncertain. The V end lost 1 base, the J end lost 0 bases, and 8 bases lay between the germline ends. The V gene's germline CDR1 is SGHDT and CDR2 YYEEEE. CDR3 length equals 14 residues. The CDR3 DNA reads as TGTGCCAGCAGCTTGCCTCAGGACTCCTACGAGCAGTACTTC. It encodes CASSLPQDSYEQYF.

This chain links TRBV7-3 with TRBJ2-2; D uncertain. Trimming took 5 bases from V and 1 from J, leaving 11 bases between them. The CDR3 runs 15 residues. Germline V gene lookup returns CDR1 SGHTA and CDR2 FQGTGA. The CDR3: CASSESTGNTGELFF. The CDR3 nucleotides are TGTGCCAGCAGCGAGTCTACCGGGAACACCGGGGAGCTGTTTTTT.

The chain has TRBV3-1 (or the pseudogene TRBV3-2) and TRBJ1-1, with 7 bases aligning to TRBD1. CDR1 is LGHDT and CDR2 is YNNKEL in the germline V gene (reference sequence). The V and J ends lost 1 base and 7 bases, in that order; junction bases with no gene match: 9. This CDR3 contains 15 residues. The CDR3 loop reads CASSQGSGGQDEAFF. CDR3 nucleotide sequence: TGTGCCAGCAGCCAAGGATCAGGGGGGCAGGATGAAGCTTTCTTT.

The chain couples TRBV28 to TRBJ1-5; D is uncertain. V was cut by 1 base and J by 5 bases, with 3 bases left in between. Germline CDR1 reads MDHEN; CDR2 reads SYDVKM. The CDR3 loop spans 12 amino acids. The CDR3 here is CASSLSDQPQHF. CDR3 nucleotides: TGTGCCAGCAGTTTATCAGATCAGCCCCAGCATTTT.

The chain is built from TRBV30 and TRBJ1-1; the D gene is possibly TRBD1 (6 bases). This CDR3 spans 11 amino acids. V lost 5 bases, J lost 6 bases, and 10 bases lay in between. Germline V gives CDR1 GTSNPN, CDR2 SVGIG (reference sequence). In DNA, the CDR3 is TGTGCCTGGGACAGGATCTCTGAAGCTTTCTTT. This codes for CAWDRISEAFF.

CDR3 residues: CASRGSEFRYTF. The DNA for the CDR3 is TGTGCCAGCAGAGGTTCCGAATTCCGCTACACCTTC. V is TRBV5-4 and J is TRBJ1-2; no definite D call. The V and J ends lost 5 bases and 9 bases respectively, with 14 bases between them. Per the germline V gene, CDR1 is SGHNT and CDR2 is YYREEE (reference sequence). CDR3 length: 12 residues.

This chain links TRBV6-5 with TRBJ2-5; D is unresolved. The germline gives CDR1 MNHEY, CDR2 SVGAGI. The CDR3 loop spans 15 amino acids. Deletions cut 4 bases from V and 7 bases from J, with 19 bases between. CDR3 amino acids: CASSSLKGGEVTQYF. The CDR3 DNA sequence: TGTGCCAGCAGTTCTTTGAAGGGCGGTGAGGTGACCCAGTACTTC.

The gene calls are TRBV5-1 and TRBJ1-1, with D possibly matching TRBD1 (5 bases). Trimming shortened V by 0 bases and J by 0 bases, and 9 bases separated the two germline ends. CDR1 is SGHRS and CDR2 is YFSETQ in the germline V gene. The CDR3 covers 15 residues. The CDR3 bases are TGCGCCAGCAGCTTGGATGGGGGGATGAACACTGAAGCTTTCTTT. Encoded protein: CASSLDGGMNTEAFF.